Listed here are 9 T cell receptor beta chains from one sample, sequenced in a study of cytomegalovirus exposure and HLA in healthy donors. This PCR relied on a set of 60 Vbeta primers and 13 Jbeta primers. This table comes from immunoSEQ multiplex PCR, and its TCRdb copy is limited to in-frame clones, with some not included. The sample has 150,000 to 200,000 clones, about 86% seen once. Sequences were obtained from PBMCs. The origin of the receptors is a woman between 25 and 40 years old in good health and CMV-seronegative.

V is TRBV28 and J is TRBJ1-2, with 8 positions matching TRBD1. Germline V gives CDR1 MDHEN, CDR2 SYDVKM. With V trimmed by 2 bases and J by 2 bases, 7 bases remained unmatched. This CDR3 has 16 residues. This CDR3 reads CASSLGTTGANYGYTF. CDR3 sequence (DNA): TGTGCCAGCAGTTTAGGGACGACAGGGGCCAACTATGGCTACACCTTC.

The chain carries TRBV19 and TRBJ2-3; TRBD2 agrees at 9 bases. The V and J ends lost 1 base and 6 bases, in that order; junction bases with no gene match: 8. The CDR3 length is 16 residues. Germline V gene lookup returns CDR1 LNHDA and CDR2 SQIVND (reference sequence). The CDR3 sequence: CASSIVAGGSKDTQYF. CDR3 DNA: TGTGCCAGTAGTATAGTGGCGGGGGGGTCCAAGGATACGCAGTATTTT. The full variable domain, its missing parts supplied by reference TRBV19 and TRBJ2-3, is DGGITQSPKYLFRKEGQNVTLSCEQNLNHDAMYWYRQDPGQGLRLIYYSQIVNDFQKGDIAEGYSVSREKKESFPLTVTSAQKNPTAFYLCASSIVAGGSKDTQYFGPGTRLTVL.

This chain links TRBV28 with TRBJ1-1; 7 nucleotides line up with TRBD1. The CDR3 is made up of 14 amino acids. Trimming removed 6 bases from V and 0 bases from J; junction bases left unmatched: 4. In germline, CDR1 is MDHEN, CDR2 SYDVKM. DNA for the CDR3: TGTGCCAGCAGGCAGGGGGACATGAACACTGAAGCTTTCTTT. It yields the protein CASRQGDMNTEAFF.

The chain has TRBV5-6 and TRBJ2-2, with TRBD1 matching 8 bases. The trim removed 7 bases at V and 7 bases at J, leaving 12 bases unmatched. The length of the CDR3 is 15 residues. Germline V lookup: CDR1 SGHDT, CDR2 YYEEEE. CDR3 amino acids: CASSQGAFYRGELFF. DNA of the CDR3: TGTGCCAGCTCTCAGGGGGCGTTCTATCGCGGGGAGCTGTTTTTT.

The chain links TRBV28 to TRBJ2-3; 8 nucleotides align to TRBD2. The CDR3 covers 15 residues. J lost 0 bases, V lost 10 bases, and 9 bases had no gene match. The germline CDR1 and CDR2 sequences are MDHEN and SYDVKM. The CDR3 is CATRGASGSTDTQYF. In nucleotides, the CDR3 is TGTGCCACCCGCGGCGCTAGCGGGAGCACAGATACGCAGTATTTT.

This sequence joins TRBV18 and TRBJ2-3, with D maybe TRBD2 (6 bases). This CDR3 is 17 amino acids long. The germline V gene encodes CDR1 KGHSH and CDR2 LQKENI. Trimming took 2 bases from V and 2 from J, leaving 17 bases between them. CDR3 sequence: CASSPIQAGEATDTQYF. In nucleotides, the CDR3 is TGTGCCAGCTCACCAATCCAAGCGGGCGAAGCCACAGATACGCAGTATTTT. The variable domain in full, completed from reference TRBV18 and TRBJ2-3, reads NAGVMQNPRHLVRRRGQEARLRCSPMKGHSHVYWYRQLPEEGLKFMVYLQKENIIDESGMPKERFSAEFPKEGPSILRIQQVVRGDSAAYFCASSPIQAGEATDTQYFGPGTRLTVL.

The J gene is TRBJ2-3, the V gene TRBV4-3, with 13 bases matching TRBD2. The V segment lost 4 bases and the J segment 4 bases; nucleotides outside the gene matches: 11. Germline assignment: CDR1 LGHNA and CDR2 YSLEER. The CDR3 is 18 residues long. The CDR3 region is CASSRALLAGGPSDTQYF. CDR3 DNA: TGCGCCAGCAGCCGAGCACTACTAGCGGGGGGGCCCTCAGATACGCAGTATTTT.

This clone was found a few times. The V call is TRBV28, the J call TRBJ1-1; 12 bases match TRBD1. The CDR3 consists of 15 residues. After removal of 5 bases from V and 7 bases from J, the junction contained 8 bases not matched to a gene. The germline V gene has CDR1 MDHEN and CDR2 SYDVKM. This CDR3 reads CASSAPGQGAVEAFF. The CDR3 DNA is TGTGCCAGCAGTGCGCCGGGACAGGGGGCGGTTGAAGCTTTCTTT.

The V call is TRBV4-3, the J call TRBJ1-2, with TRBD1 identical over 7 bases. Germline V gives CDR1 LGHNA, CDR2 YSLEER. The CDR3 has 15 residues. After removal of 1 base from V and 8 bases from J, the junction contained 10 bases not matched to a gene. CDR3 bases: TGCGCCAGCAGCCAAGGGCGGCAGGGGGTTGCAGGCTACACCTTC. This codes for CASSQGRQGVAGYTF.